The 25 T cell receptor beta chains given below trace back to one sample, sequenced in a study of molecular identifiers for immune sequencing clone quantification (dated by TCRdb to 2016 to 2019). Library preparation used PCR. Sequencing was carried out with an Illumina HiSeq 4000. TCRdb redid the processing of the public reads, applying fastp at Q25 and MiXCR, and retained in-frame beta chains. Each record represents a unique CDR3 protein, reported with the most common genes and DNA among its rows. Across this sample there are 550,000 to 750,000 distinct CDR3 sequences, with about 20% seen only once. Of the sample, roughly 0.9% falls within the top ten clones. Sequencing was performed on naive CD8+ T cells from blood, with Jurkat cell RNA spiked in. The sample's cell subset or site, from its label and the paper: FACS-sorted CD8+CD4-CCR7+CD45RA+ naive T cells. Source of these receptors: a human donor in good health. Some libraries in this study had Jurkat cell RNA spiked in.

This clonotype was detected a few times. The chain employs TRBV4-2 and TRBJ2-1; no definite D call. V lost 0 bases and J lost 2, with 11 bases in between. Germline V gene sequence: CDR1 LGHNA, CDR2 YNFKEQ. The CDR3 is 16 amino acids. In DNA, the CDR3 is TGTGCCAGCAGCCAAGAGCAAGCTATCGCCTACAATGAGCAGTTCTTC. Protein: CASSQEQAIAYNEQFF.

The sample holds many counts of this clonotype. This rearrangement joins TRBV6-6 to TRBJ2-3; 9 bases map to TRBD2. CDR1 MNHNY and CDR2 SVGAGI come from the germline V gene (reference sequence). This CDR3 is 16 amino acids long. Trimming at V came to 2 bases and at J to 2 bases, leaving 5 bases not matched to a gene. CDR3 nucleotides: TGTGCCAGCAGTTACCAGGGACTAGCAGTCACAGATACGCAGTATTTT. Protein product: CASSYQGLAVTDTQYF.

The gene calls are TRBV27 and TRBJ2-7, with D maybe TRBD1 (6 bases). The CDR3 spans 15 residues. The germline V and J ends were trimmed by 5 bases and 6 bases, with 20 bases remaining between them. Germline CDR1 reads MNHEY; CDR2 reads SMNVEV (reference sequence). CDR3 residues: CASSLGTFALGEQYF. CDR3 nucleotide sequence: TGTGCCAGCAGTCTCGGGACATTTGCTCTCGGCGAGCAGTACTTC.

There are many counts of this clonotype. The chain uses TRBV12-3 or TRBV12-4 and TRBJ2-7, with a weak D call TRBD2 (7 bases). The CDR3 contains 11 residues. The CDR3 region has the DNA TGTGCATCCGGGGGGCTATACGAGCAGTACTTC. Amino acids: CASGGLYEQYF.

This clonotype has a count of ten or more. V usage is TRBV7-9 and J usage is TRBJ1-1, with TRBD1 as a possible D gene (6 bases). Germline V gene lookup returns CDR1 SEHNR and CDR2 FQNEAQ (reference sequence). CDR3 length: 14 amino acids. Trimming shortened V by 5 bases and J by 5 bases, and 15 bases separated the two germline ends. The CDR3 coding sequence is TGTGCCAGCAGCAACACAACAGGGTATACTGAAGCTTTCTTT. Its translation is CASSNTTGYTEAFF.

This clonotype came up many times. The V and J genes are TRBV6-1 and TRBJ2-7; D unresolved. The length of the CDR3 is 11 residues. V shed 0 bases and J shed 7 bases, with 4 bases lying between them. Per germline, CDR1 MNHNS and CDR2 SASEGT. The CDR3 coding sequence is TGTGCCAGCAGTGAAGCGGGTGAGCAGTACTTC. Translating gives CASSEAGEQYF.

In this sample, this clonotype turned up many times. CDR3 bases: TGTGCCAGCAGCCACGGACTAGCGGGACCGGCGGGGGGGTATTTT. Translation gives CASSHGLAGPAGGYF. This chain connects TRBV11-3 to TRBJ2-3; 12 positions agree with TRBD2. Germline CDR1 is SGHNT and CDR2 is YENEEA. The CDR3 runs to 15 residues. Unmatched junction bases numbered 14, after V lost 5 bases and J lost 14 bases.

This clonotype appeared many times. The chain has TRBV5-5 and TRBJ1-1, with TRBD1 identical over 10 bases. Unmatched junction bases numbered 14, after V lost 4 bases and J lost 5 bases. The CDR3 totals 17 residues. Germline loops: CDR1 SGHKS, CDR2 YYEKEE (reference sequence). The CDR3 DNA reads as TGTGCCAGCAGCCCCGGGACAGGGGCCCCGGGATGGACTGAAGCTTTCTTT. This translates into CASSPGTGAPGWTEAFF.

This clonotype has a count of ten or more. The chain joins TRBV5-6 to TRBJ2-1; 7 bases agree with TRBD2. Trimming removed 0 bases from V and 6 bases from J; junction bases left unmatched: 6. Germline values: CDR1 SGHDT, CDR2 YYEEEE. This CDR3 has 15 residues. CDR3 sequence: CASSLGLAPGNEQFF. CDR3 nucleotide sequence: TGTGCCAGCAGCTTGGGACTAGCTCCGGGCAATGAGCAGTTCTTC.

The chain links TRBV7-9 to TRBJ2-1, with 10 bases that match TRBD1. This CDR3 is 17 amino acids long. Germline values: CDR1 SEHNR, CDR2 FQNEAQ (reference sequence). J gave up 3 bases and V 4 bases, and 9 bases lay outside the gene matches. The CDR3 DNA sequence: TGTGCCAGCAGCTCAGCTAGGGGACAGGGGAACTACAATGAGCAGTTCTTC. Protein: CASSSARGQGNYNEQFF.

The table lists this clonotype with many counts. The chain uses TRBV12-3 or TRBV12-4 and TRBJ2-7; 8 positions match TRBD2. The J segment lost 4 bases and the V segment lost 5 bases, leaving 10 bases of the junction unmatched. The CDR3 is made up of 15 amino acids. CDR3 sequence (DNA): TGTGCCAGCAGTGAGGCACTAGCGGTCCAATACGAGCAGTACTTC. Its protein product is CASSEALAVQYEQYF.

The chain couples TRBV27 to TRBJ1-1; TRBD1 agrees at 10 bases. Germline CDR1 and CDR2: MNHEY and SMNVEV (reference sequence). The CDR3 extends over 16 amino acids. V was clipped by 5 bases and J by 8 bases; unmatched bases: 14. The CDR3 coding sequence is TGTGCCAGCAGTCTTCGGACAGGGGGTGTCCTGGGCGAAGCTTTCTTT. Amino acids: CASSLRTGGVLGEAFF.

The chain has TRBV4-1 and TRBJ1-6; a possible D gene is TRBD1 (5 bases). Germline V gene sequence: CDR1 MGHRA, CDR2 YSYEKL. The CDR3 is 20 residues long. The V end was cut by 4 bases, the J end by 0 bases, with 22 bases between. CDR3 sequence reads: CASSLDAGRVFSSYNSPLHF. DNA for the CDR3: TGCGCCAGCAGCCTCGACGCAGGGCGAGTCTTTAGCTCCTATAATTCACCCCTCCACTTT.

This clonotype was seen many times. The rearrangement joins TRBV4-1 to TRBJ2-7; tentatively, D is TRBD1 (5 bases). V was clipped by 0 bases and J by 3 bases, with 12 bases between them. The CDR3 has 15 amino acids. Germline assignment: CDR1 MGHRA and CDR2 YSYEKL. The CDR3 spells CASSQDLSGIYEQYF. The CDR3 bases are TGCGCCAGCAGCCAAGATCTGTCAGGGATCTACGAGCAGTACTTC.

This clonotype was found many times. The V and J genes are TRBV9 and TRBJ2-3, with D perhaps given as TRBD1 or TRBD2 (6 bases each). Germline-derived CDR1 and CDR2 are SGDLS and YYNGEE. The CDR3 has 15 residues. Deletions cut 3 bases from V and 6 bases from J, with 17 bases between. The CDR3 bases are TGTGCCAGCAGCGAACGGGGGCGTACAATCGATACGCAGTATTTT. Its protein product is CASSERGRTIDTQYF. Drawing the rest from reference TRBV9 and TRBJ2-3, the complete variable domain is DSGVTQTPKHLITATGQRVTLRCSPRSGDLSVYWYQQSLDQGLQFLIQYYNGEERAKGNILERFSAQQFPDLHSELNLSSLELGDSALYFCASSERGRTIDTQYFGPGTRLTVL.

Concerning this clonotype: The CDR3 end shows no conserved phenylalanine or tryptophan, and so a read error is likely. V gene TRBV12-3 or TRBV12-4 combines with J gene TRBJ2-5, with 7 nucleotides matching TRBD2. V was pared by 3 bases and J by 4 bases, with 8 bases of the junction left unmatched. The CDR3 has 15 amino acids. The CDR3 bases are TGTGCCAGCAGTTTGGGGGGGAACGGCTTAGAGACCCAGTACTCC. Amino acids: CASSLGGNGLETQYS.

This clonotype was found many times. The chain carries TRBV20-1 and TRBJ1-2, with 7 bases matching TRBD1. V lost 0 bases, J lost 2 bases, and 9 bases stayed unmatched. Germline V gene sequence: CDR1 DFQATT, CDR2 SNEGSKA (reference sequence). This CDR3 is built from 16 residues. CDR3 amino acids: CSARDLRTGWNYGYTF. CDR3 DNA: TGCAGTGCTAGAGATCTTAGGACAGGTTGGAACTATGGCTACACCTTC.

In this sample, this clonotype turned up once. One base away lies a much larger clone, so this may be a sequencing read error. V is TRBV13 and J is TRBJ1-2; D is ambiguous. The germline V gene encodes CDR1 PRHDT and CDR2 FYEKMQ (reference sequence). The CDR3 runs 13 residues. The CDR3 loop is CVSSNGSGYGYTF. Written as DNA, the CDR3 is TGTGTCAGCAGCAACGGGTCTGGATATGGCTACACCTTC.

As for this clonotype: This clone may be a read error of a much larger clone one base away. V is TRBV5-3 and J is TRBJ1-2, with D perhaps TRBD1 (6 bases). TRBV5-3 is flagged as an ORF with uncertain function. There are 13 residues in the CDR3. V dropped 8 bases and J dropped 4 bases, with 15 bases sitting between them. The CDR3 DNA follows: TGTGCCAGCGGCTATGGACAGATCTATGGCTACACCTTC. Translating it yields CASGYGQIYGYTF.

The sample holds many counts of this clonotype. This chain uses TRBV24-1 with TRBJ2-7; D is unresolved. The germline V gene has CDR1 KGHDR and CDR2 SFDVKD. The CDR3 totals 15 residues. V lost 9 bases, J lost 5 bases, and 22 bases lay in between. The CDR3 is CATLVLSNRVDEQYF. In nucleotides, the CDR3 is TGTGCCACCTTAGTACTCAGCAACCGTGTTGACGAGCAGTACTTC.

This clonotype was counted only a few times. The V call is TRBV4-1, the J call TRBJ2-7; D is tentatively TRBD1 or TRBD2 (5 bases each). CDR1 MGHRA and CDR2 YSYEKL come from the germline V gene. This CDR3 spans 15 amino acids. Between the trimmed V and J ends, which lost 1 base and 3 bases, there was a span of 13 bases. CDR3 nucleotide sequence: TGCGCCAGCAGCCAAGGGGACGGACAAATCTACGAGCAGTACTTC. This gives the protein CASSQGDGQIYEQYF.

This clonotype turned up a few times. A read error may account for a junction end that differs from germline. This chain uses TRBV7-7 with TRBJ2-2; 10 nucleotides match TRBD1. This CDR3 region has 15 residues. Per germline, CDR1 SSHAT and CDR2 FNYEAQ (reference sequence). CDR3 loop: CASSLRQGAGGELFF. The CDR3 DNA reads TGTGCTAGCAGCCTCCGACAGGGGGCCGGCGGGGAGCTGTTTTTT. The whole variable domain, remainder taken from reference TRBV7-7 and TRBJ2-2, is GAGVSQSPRYKVTKRGQDVTLRCDPISSHATLYWYQQALGQGPEFLTYFNYEAQPDKSGLPSDRFSAERPEGSISTLTIQRTEQRDSAMYRCASSLRQGAGGELFFGEGSRLTVL.

The V gene is TRBV5-1, the J gene TRBJ2-1; D is ambiguous. CDR3 length equals 17 residues. Germline V CDR1 and CDR2: SGHRS, YFSETQ. Deletions cut 0 bases from V and 2 bases from J, with 15 bases between. The CDR3 sequence is CASSLEASEPTYNEQFF. In DNA form, the CDR3 reads TGCGCCAGCAGCTTGGAGGCTTCGGAGCCGACCTACAATGAGCAGTTCTTC.

This clonotype has ten or more counts. This chain connects TRBV5-1 to TRBJ2-7, with 10 bases lining up with TRBD1. Germline V gives CDR1 SGHRS, CDR2 YFSETQ. V trimming: 4 bases; J trimming: 7 bases; junction bases outside the gene matches: 8. The CDR3 spans 14 residues. CDR3 nucleotides: TGCGCCAGCAGCGGAGACAGGGGGCATATTGAGCAGTACTTC. Translating gives CASSGDRGHIEQYF.

This clonotype turned up a few times. The rearrangement uses TRBV12-3 or TRBV12-4 and TRBJ2-1; 11 nucleotides align to TRBD2. V lost 7 bases to trimming and J lost 13 bases; unmatched junction nucleotides: 12. The CDR3 runs 14 residues. The CDR3 nucleotides are TGTGCCAGCAACTTTAAGGAACTAGCGGGGGATCAGTTCTTC. Residues: CASNFKELAGDQFF.